This T cell receptor (beta chain) was observed in a study of blood T cell repertoires in COVID-19. This CDR3 is 14 amino acids long. The germline V gene encodes CDR1 SGHTA and CDR2 FQGNSA. V shed 4 bases and J 3 bases; nucleotides not matched to a gene: 5. Using immunoSEQ multiplex PCR, the repertoire was profiled, and TCRdb retains in-frame clones only, with some absent. The table shows hundreds of thousands of clones, with around 87% occurring only once. The sequenced sample consisted of peripheral blood. The receptor's source is a woman between 45 and 65 years old with COVID-19, enrolled during active disease. The gene calls are TRBV7-2 and TRBJ1-2; TRBD1 matches 7 bases. The CDR3 DNA reads as TGTGCCAGCAGCTCCGAGGGACAGTACTATGGCTACACCTTC. This encodes CASSSEGQYYGYTF.